This is a list of T cell receptor beta chains from one sample in a study of T-cell memory formation after mild COVID-19. In TCRdb, the 5' RACE reads were re-called with MiXCR into one record per CDR3 protein. The sample lists 85,000 to 130,000 distinct CDR3 sequences; approximately 10% were seen once. Sequencing was performed on PBMCs or a T cell subset sorted from them (not recorded which). The receptor source for this set is a man in his late teens or twenties who had mild COVID-19 (a few samples of this study predate the infection). Cell type and time point are not known. Both conserved end residues are part of each CDR3. The order of the fields is clone size, J gene, V gene, D gene, CDR3 protein, CDR3 DNA. The D gene is left open where the match is weak. Clone size is given for some rows only: seen once, a few or many times, or a class if the clone is expanded.

- TRBJ2-3 TRBV6-5 TRBD1 CASSPPGQGLTDTQYF TGTGCCAGCAGCCCCCCGGGACAGGGACTGACAGATACGCAGTATTTT
many TRBJ1-2 TRBV7-9 - CASSLSKQGFYGYTF TGTGCCAGCAGCTTAAGCAAACAGGGTTTTTATGGCTACACCTTC
few TRBJ1-6 TRBV5-8 - CASSSQEAWDSPLHF TGTGCCAGCAGCTCCCAGGAGGCTTGGGATTCACCCCTCCACTTT
few TRBJ2-5 TRBV4-3 TRBD2 CASSPGTSGAQETQYF TGCGCCAGCAGCCCAGGGACTAGCGGGGCCCAAGAGACCCAGTACTTC
many TRBJ2-4 TRBV9 TRBD2 CASSVSGSQRGGNIQYF TGTGCCAGCAGCGTAAGCGGCAGCCAGCGGGGGGGCAACATTCAGTACTTC
- TRBJ2-3 TRBV7-2 TRBD2 CASSWASGVADTQYF TGTGCCAGCAGCTGGGCTAGCGGGGTTGCAGATACGCAGTATTTT
few TRBJ2-3 TRBV2 - CASSDVRYGSTDTQYF TGTGCCAGCAGTGATGTACGCTACGGCAGCACAGATACGCAGTATTTT
few TRBJ1-1 TRBV4-2 - CASSPEGGRPEAFF TGTGCCAGCAGCCCCGAGGGGGGCAGGCCTGAAGCTTTCTTT
- TRBJ2-5 TRBV4-3 TRBD2 CASSQGWGGQETQYF TGCGCCAGCAGCCAAGGGTGGGGGGGCCAAGAGACCCAGTACTTC
- TRBJ2-7 TRBV12-3/TRBV12-4 - CASSPGGHREQYF TGTGCCAGCAGTCCCGGGGGTCATCGGGAGCAGTACTTC
- TRBJ2-1 TRBV15 - CATSRGREVYNEQFF TGTGCCACCAGCAGAGGGAGGGAAGTCTACAATGAGCAGTTCTTC
few TRBJ2-1 TRBV7-2 - CASSLVASGEQFF TGTGCCAGCAGCTTAGTAGCGAGCGGCGAGCAGTTCTTC
few TRBJ2-1 TRBV12-3/TRBV12-4 - CASSWTGVRGNEQFF TGTGCCAGCAGTTGGACGGGGGTGCGAGGAAATGAGCAGTTCTTC
many TRBJ1-2 TRBV20-1 TRBD1 CSARPLTGAANYGYTF TGCAGTGCTAGACCTCTAACAGGGGCAGCTAACTATGGCTACACCTTC
- TRBJ2-1 TRBV9 - CASAGGGELSYNEQFF TGTGCCAGCGCCGGCGGCGGGGAGCTCTCCTACAATGAGCAGTTCTTC
few TRBJ2-1 TRBV11-2 TRBD1 CASSLGTGGLDEQFF TGTGCCAGCAGCTTGGGGACAGGGGGCTTGGATGAGCAGTTCTTC
many TRBJ2-5 TRBV12-3/TRBV12-4 - CASSTPLLLGQETQYF TGTGCCAGCAGTACACCCCTCCTACTAGGCCAAGAGACCCAGTACTTC
many TRBJ2-7 TRBV7-9 TRBD2 CASSLWSGEERHEQYF TGTGCCAGCAGCTTATGGAGCGGGGAGGAACGACACGAGCAGTACTTC
few TRBJ2-7 TRBV6-1 - CASLSGASREQYF TGTGCCAGCCTCTCGGGGGCGTCTCGAGAGCAGTACTTC
few TRBJ2-3 TRBV7-3 - CASSPPSEGDTQYF TGTGCCAGCAGCCCCCCCTCCGAGGGAGATACGCAGTATTTT
few TRBJ2-1 TRBV5-4 - CASSLGGDAYNEQFF TGTGCCAGCAGCTTGGGGGGTGACGCCTACAATGAGCAGTTCTTC
- TRBJ1-1 TRBV5-4 - CASSPEWAGTEAFF TGTGCCAGCAGCCCAGAGTGGGCCGGCACTGAAGCTTTCTTT
- TRBJ2-6 TRBV27 TRBD1 CASQTGSGANVLTF TGTGCCAGCCAGACAGGGTCTGGGGCCAACGTCCTGACTTTC
many TRBJ2-1 TRBV6-4 - CASSDPGQRQFF TGTGCCAGCAGTGACCCTGGACAGAGGCAGTTCTTC
many TRBJ2-7 TRBV6-5 TRBD1 CASSYGTGTPKEQYF TGTGCCAGCAGTTACGGGACAGGGACCCCTAAAGAGCAGTACTTC
- TRBJ1-6 TRBV27 - CASHWGGSNSPLHF TGTGCCAGTCACTGGGGAGGGTCCAATTCACCCCTCCACTTT
few TRBJ2-7 TRBV5-1 - CASSLYALDEQYF TGCGCCAGCAGCTTGTATGCATTGGATGAGCAGTACTTC
few TRBJ2-7 TRBV9 TRBD1 CASSAGQGRDEQYF TGTGCCAGCAGCGCGGGACAGGGGAGAGACGAGCAGTACTTC
many TRBJ2-4 TRBV6-2/TRBV6-3 TRBD1 CASSIGQGPVDIQYF TGTGCCAGCAGTATAGGACAGGGCCCTGTGGACATTCAGTACTTC
many TRBJ2-5 TRBV20-1 - CSAPPETQYF TGCAGTGCTCCCCCGGAGACCCAGTACTTC
- TRBJ2-7 TRBV13 - CASSLNYEQYF TGTGCCAGCAGCTTGAACTACGAGCAGTACTTC
few TRBJ2-3 TRBV12-3/TRBV12-4 - CASSLVGSTEDTQYF TGTGCCAGCAGTTTAGTTGGCAGTACGGAAGATACGCAGTATTTT
- TRBJ2-7 TRBV27 - CASSFGSDSYEQYF TGTGCCAGCAGTTTTGGGAGCGACTCGTACGAGCAGTACTTC
few TRBJ1-1 TRBV9 - CASSVEGPEAFF TGTGCCAGCAGCGTAGAGGGTCCTGAAGCTTTCTTT
few TRBJ2-3 TRBV7-9 - CASSLAWDRTDTQYF TGTGCCAGCAGCTTAGCCTGGGACCGCACAGATACGCAGTATTTT